Listed below are T cell receptor beta chains from one sample, sequenced in a study of blood T cell repertoires in COVID-19. The data were produced by immunoSEQ multiplex PCR, yet TCRdb's version contains in-frame clones alone and is incomplete. This sample has approximately 75,000 clones, with around nine tenths found just once. Material for sequencing was peripheral blood. All receptors derive from a human donor in a cohort sampled during active COVID-19. Each CDR3 is given with its conserved first and last residue. A D gene is named only where the DNA matches it firmly. The listing skips clone size in some rows; elsewhere it reads once, few, many or a size class.

d_call j_call clone_size cdr3_length v_call cdr3_nt cdr3_aa
TRBD2 TRBJ2-2 - 18 TRBV5-5 TGTGCCAGCAGCCGGACTAGCGGAACCATCGCGAACACCGGGGAGCTGTTTTTT CASSRTSGTIANTGELFF
TRBD2 TRBJ2-5 - 15 TRBV3-1/TRBV3-2 TGTGCCAGCAGCCAGGAGGGGACTATCCAAGAGACCCAGTACTTC CASSQEGTIQETQYF
- TRBJ2-3 - 19 TRBV15 TGTGCCACCAGCAGAGATCTGGGGGGGGCCCAGGCTGGCACAGATACGCAGTATTTT CATSRDLGGAQAGTDTQYF
- TRBJ2-5 - 14 TRBV3-1/TRBV3-2 TGTGCCAGCAGCCTTATGGTCGGCCAAGAGACCCAGTACTTC CASSLMVGQETQYF
- TRBJ1-2 - 14 TRBV11-2 TGTGCCAGCAGCTTAGATCGCACAGGCTCTGGCTACACCTTC CASSLDRTGSGYTF
- TRBJ2-5 - 15 TRBV27 TGTGCCAGCAAACCCCGGTGGGCGGGCGGGGAGACCCAGTACTTC CASKPRWAGGETQYF
- TRBJ1-5 - 15 TRBV27 TGTGCCAGCAGTTTAACCGGGGGAAGCAATCAGCCCCAGCATTTT CASSLTGGSNQPQHF
TRBD1 TRBJ2-4 once 19 TRBV18 TGTGCCAGCTCACCACTTGGGACAGGGGTCCCTCGGGGCAAAAACATTCAGTACTTC CASSPLGTGVPRGKNIQYF
- TRBJ1-4 - 14 TRBV5-6 TGTGCCAGCAGCTCGGTTCTAACTAATGAAAAACTGTTTTTT CASSSVLTNEKLFF
TRBD1 TRBJ2-1 - 15 TRBV28 TGTGCCAGCGGGGGACAGGAGACCTCCTACAATGAGCAGTTCTTC CASGGQETSYNEQFF
- TRBJ2-1 - 14 TRBV7-2 TGTGCCAGCAGCTTATCGGGCGGGGTTGGCGAGCAGTTCTTC CASSLSGGVGEQFF
- TRBJ1-1 - 15 TRBV7-9 TGTGCCAGCAGCTCACAGGGCCACTCGAACACTGAAGCTTTCTTT CASSSQGHSNTEAFF
- TRBJ1-1 - 14 TRBV5-1 TGCGCCAGTCAGACTCCAGGGGAGAACACTGAAGCTTTCTTT CASQTPGENTEAFF
TRBD2 TRBJ2-7 - 15 TRBV5-4 TGTGCCAGCAGCTGGGCCGGGGGGAGCTCCTACGAGCAGTACTTC CASSWAGGSSYEQYF
TRBD1 TRBJ2-7 - 14 TRBV28 TGTGCCAGCAGTTTAGACAGGGTCAGGGACGAGCAGTACTTC CASSLDRVRDEQYF
TRBD1 TRBJ1-2 - 15 TRBV6-1 TGTGCCAGCAGTGAAGCTTCAAGGACAGGGTATGGCTACACCTTC CASSEASRTGYGYTF
- TRBJ1-1 once 12 TRBV5-6 TGTGCCAGCAGCTTCGGTAGCACTGAAGCTTTCTTT CASSFGSTEAFF
- TRBJ1-3 - 15 TRBV6-1 TGTGCCAGCAGTGAAGCAACCGGGGCTGGAAACACCATATATTTT CASSEATGAGNTIYF
- TRBJ1-2 - 15 TRBV5-1 TGCGCCAGCAGCTCCTGGGGGGACCTTGACTATGGCTACACCTTC CASSSWGDLDYGYTF
TRBD2 TRBJ2-1 - 16 TRBV27 TGTGCCAGCAGTCCTCTTGGACTAGCTGCCTACAATGAGCAGTTCTTC CASSPLGLAAYNEQFF
- TRBJ2-7 - 12 TRBV6-1 TGTGCCAGCAGTGATGGCTACAGGGAGCAGTACTTC CASSDGYREQYF
- TRBJ2-5 - 12 TRBV14 TGTGCCAGCAGCCTCAATAGAGAGACCCAGTACTTC CASSLNRETQYF
- TRBJ2-6 - 16 TRBV5-1 TGCGCCAGCAGCTTCGCAGGAGGTAGTGGGGCCAACGTCCTGACTTTC CASSFAGGSGANVLTF
- TRBJ2-3 - 15 TRBV28 TGTGCCAGCAGTTTATCCGGGACACACGGAGATACGCAGTATTTT CASSLSGTHGDTQYF
TRBD1 TRBJ1-2 - 15 TRBV7-2 TGTGCCAGCAGCCCTAGAGGGGGCGGGAACTATGGCTACACCTTC CASSPRGGGNYGYTF
TRBD2 TRBJ2-1 - 16 TRBV3-1/TRBV3-2 TGTGCCAGCAGGCCTTCCTGGCTAGCGGGGGGAAATGAGCAGTTCTTC CASRPSWLAGGNEQFF
- TRBJ2-7 - 13 TRBV7-6 TGTGCCAGCAGCTTAAACAGGGCCTACGAGCAGTACTTC CASSLNRAYEQYF
- TRBJ1-2 - 13 TRBV11-3 TGTGCCAGCAGTCGAGGTGGGGGGTTTGGCTACACCTTC CASSRGGGFGYTF
- TRBJ2-2 once 12 TRBV11-2 TGTGCCAGCAGCTTAAGCCCCGGGGAGCTGTTTTTT CASSLSPGELFF
TRBD2 TRBJ2-5 once 14 TRBV6-5 TGTGCCAGTCGACTAGCGGGGCCCAAAGAGACCCAGTACTTC CASRLAGPKETQYF
TRBD1 TRBJ1-6 - 19 TRBV6-4 TGTGCCAGCATTAACAGGGGGAACCCTATACTCTCCTATAATTCACCCCTCCACTTT CASINRGNPILSYNSPLHF
TRBD1 TRBJ1-5 - 15 TRBV6-6 TGTGCCAGCAGACTGGGACAGGGGTTTTCCCAGCCCCAGCATTTT CASRLGQGFSQPQHF
- TRBJ1-4 - 14 TRBV30 TGTGCCTGGAGCACGCCGGTCCGGAATGAAAAACTGTTTTTT CAWSTPVRNEKLFF
TRBD2 TRBJ2-1 - 16 TRBV5-5 TGTGCCAGCAGCCCGCAACCTAGCGGCTCCTACAATGAGCAGTTCTTC CASSPQPSGSYNEQFF
TRBD2 TRBJ2-5 - 15 TRBV28 TGTGCCAGCAGTTTTCTGGCGGGGGGTGGAGAGACCCAGTACTTC CASSFLAGGGETQYF
- TRBJ2-7 - 15 TRBV6-2/TRBV6-3 TGTGTCAGCAGTTCCCCCTCGGCCCGGGGAAGAGAGCAGTACTTC CVSSSPSARGREQYF
TRBD1 TRBJ1-1 - 19 TRBV6-1 TGTGCCAGCAGTGAAGTGTCCTTAGCGGGACAGGGGCCGAACACTGAAGCTTTCTTT CASSEVSLAGQGPNTEAFF
TRBD1 TRBJ2-7 - 14 TRBV19 TGTGCCAGTAGCGGACAGGGTAGTTCCTACGAGCAGTACTTC CASSGQGSSYEQYF
TRBD2 TRBJ2-3 - 14 TRBV19 TGTGCCAGTACCAGCGGGGGAGGCACAGATACGCAGTATTTT CASTSGGGTDTQYF
- TRBJ2-3 - 12 TRBV3-1/TRBV3-2 TGTGCCAGCAGCCCTGGGGGGGATACGCAGTATTTT CASSPGGDTQYF
TRBD2 TRBJ2-5 - 15 TRBV9 TGTGCCAGCAGCCTACAAGCGGGGAACCAAGAGACCCAGTACTTC CASSLQAGNQETQYF
- TRBJ2-3 - 18 TRBV5-6 TGTGCCAGCAGCTTGGTTAGGGACTCGGTGTCTGGCACAGATACGCAGTATTTT CASSLVRDSVSGTDTQYF
TRBD1 TRBJ1-1 - 16 TRBV27 TGTGCCAGCAGTTTATTTTCAGGGACAGGGGGAACTGAAGCTTTCTTT CASSLFSGTGGTEAFF